This T cell receptor beta chain is from a study of blood T cell repertoires in COVID-19. Looking at the study overall: Sites across the United States, Italy and Spain contributed samples from acute and convalescent COVID-19. The cDNA or gDNA used as material had been derived from T cells, B-cell-depleted T cells, or PBMCs.

V shed 3 bases and J 4 bases; nucleotides not matched to a gene: 8. This CDR3 has 17 residues. Looked up from germline, CDR1 is SGHVS and CDR2 is FQNEAQ. As handled by the study authors: Estimation of nucleated cell counts relied on the amplification of reference gene primers. Libraries were prepared by immunoSEQ multiplex PCR; TCRdb keeps only in-frame clonotypes and omits some of them. V, J and clone size are taken as reported in that table, and D and trimming were inferred from the DNA itself. In the table there are 150,000 to 200,000 clones, just under 80% of which are singletons. The TCR was taken from a woman over 75 with active or convalescent COVID-19. Input material: peripheral blood. The chain combines TRBV7-8 with TRBJ2-1; TRBD2 agrees at 11 bases. As DNA, the CDR3 is TGTGCCAGCAGCTTTCGGTTAGCGGGGGGGCTATACAATGAGCAGTTCTTC. It specifies CASSFRLAGGLYNEQFF.